This entry describes one TCR beta chain. What it binds is unknown. The V gene lost 3 bases and the J gene lost 5 bases, with 13 bases spanning the gap. This CDR3 has 14 amino acids. Germline values: CDR1 LNHDA, CDR2 SQIVND (reference sequence). The data were taken from a study of cytomegalovirus exposure and HLA in healthy donors. Donors came from a validation cohort of 95 to 150 subjects, distinct from the first 666-subject cohort. Assay used: immunoSEQ multiplex PCR; TCRdb lists only in-frame clones, some missing. Of 60,000 to 90,000 clones listed, 85% are singletons. Study-level results: A list of approximately 160 TCR beta chains associated with cytomegalovirus was given.

The receptor comes from a man younger than 40 in good health and CMV-seronegative. The chain couples TRBV19 to TRBJ2-5; possibly TRBD1 for D (5 bases). Sequencing was done on a sample of PBMCs. CDR3 coding DNA: TGTGCCAGTAGTATTGGGCCGTGGGGCGAGACCCAGTACTTC. Translation gives CASSIGPWGETQYF.